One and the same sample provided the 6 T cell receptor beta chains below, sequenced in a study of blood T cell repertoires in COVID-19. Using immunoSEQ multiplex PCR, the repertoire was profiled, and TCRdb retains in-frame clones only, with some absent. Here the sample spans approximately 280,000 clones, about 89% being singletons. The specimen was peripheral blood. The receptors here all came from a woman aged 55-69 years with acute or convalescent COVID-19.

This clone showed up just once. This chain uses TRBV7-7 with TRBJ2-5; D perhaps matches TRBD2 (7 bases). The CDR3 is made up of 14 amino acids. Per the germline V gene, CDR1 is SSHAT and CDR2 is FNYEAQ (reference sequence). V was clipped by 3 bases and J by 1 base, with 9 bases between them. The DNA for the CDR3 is TGTGCCAGCAGCTTTGGGGGGGCCCAAGAGACCCAGTACTTC. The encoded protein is CASSFGGAQETQYF.

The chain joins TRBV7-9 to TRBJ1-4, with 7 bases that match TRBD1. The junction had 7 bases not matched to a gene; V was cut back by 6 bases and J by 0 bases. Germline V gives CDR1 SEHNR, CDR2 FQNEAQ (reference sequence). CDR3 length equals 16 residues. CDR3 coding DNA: TGTGCCAGCAGAACCTCAGGGGGTACAACTAATGAAAAACTGTTTTTT. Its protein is CASRTSGGTTNEKLFF.

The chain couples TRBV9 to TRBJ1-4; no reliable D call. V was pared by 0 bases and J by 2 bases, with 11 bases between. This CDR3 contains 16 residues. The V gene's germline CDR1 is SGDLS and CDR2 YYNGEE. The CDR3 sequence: CASSVASGNTNEKLFF. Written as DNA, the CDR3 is TGTGCCAGCAGCGTAGCCTCGGGGAACACTAATGAAAAACTGTTTTTT.

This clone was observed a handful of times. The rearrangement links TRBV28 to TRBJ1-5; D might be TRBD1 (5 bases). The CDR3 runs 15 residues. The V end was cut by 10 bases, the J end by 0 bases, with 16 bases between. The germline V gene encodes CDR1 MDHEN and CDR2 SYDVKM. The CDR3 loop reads CATGKQGFSNQPQHF. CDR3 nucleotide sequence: TGTGCCACCGGAAAGCAGGGATTTAGCAATCAGCCCCAGCATTTT.

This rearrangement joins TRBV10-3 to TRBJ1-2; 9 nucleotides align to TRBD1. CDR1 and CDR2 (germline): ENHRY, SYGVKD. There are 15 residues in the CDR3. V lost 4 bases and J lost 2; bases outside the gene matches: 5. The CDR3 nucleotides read TGTGCCATCAGTGGAACCGGGACAGGGAACTATGGCTACACCTTC. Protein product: CAISGTGTGNYGYTF.

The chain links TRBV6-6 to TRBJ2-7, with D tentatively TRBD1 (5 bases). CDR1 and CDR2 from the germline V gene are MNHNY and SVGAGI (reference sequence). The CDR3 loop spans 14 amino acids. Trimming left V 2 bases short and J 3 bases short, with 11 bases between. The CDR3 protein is CASSYPDSYYEQYF. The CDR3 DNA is TGTGCCAGCAGTTACCCCGACAGCTACTACGAGCAGTACTTC.